Detailed here is one T cell receptor (beta chain). TCRdb's copy holds only in-frame clones and misses some; the assay was immunoSEQ multiplex PCR. The sample lists 300,000 to 500,000 clones; approximately 91% were seen once. Participants spanned ages about 18 to 90 years and resided in about 24 US areas. This sample is drawn from a study of blood T cell repertoires in COVID-19. Turning to the study itself: COVID-19 samples, acute and convalescent, were from the United States, Italy and Spain.

The CDR3 runs to 14 residues. Per the germline V gene, CDR1 is SGDLS and CDR2 is YYNGEE. V was cut by 3 bases and J by 5 bases, with 12 bases left in between. The chain carries TRBV9 and TRBJ2-1; D remains unclear. The sequence was obtained from a woman between 40 and 50 years old with acute COVID-19. Sequencing was carried out using PBMCs or T cells enriched from blood (not recorded which). The CDR3 DNA reads TGTGCCAGCAGCGGGGCCTTAAGAGACAATGAGCAGTTCTTC. Its translation is CASSGALRDNEQFF. The variable domain in full, completed from reference TRBV9 and TRBJ2-1, reads DSGVTQTPKHLITATGQRVTLRCSPRSGDLSVYWYQQSLDQGLQFLIQYYNGEERAKGNILERFSAQQFPDLHSELNLSSLELGDSALYFCASSGALRDNEQFFGPGTRLTVL.